This T cell receptor (beta chain) stems from a study of shared clonotypes between healthy human individuals. Concerning this clone itself: Other DNA sequences from this sample encode an identical CDR3 as well.

Using immunoSEQ multiplex PCR, the repertoire was profiled, and TCRdb retains in-frame clones only, with some absent. The data show about a million clones, with over 75% seen just once and roughly 1.5% held by the top ten. J was trimmed by 2 bases and V by 4 bases; bases with no gene match: 5. The CDR3 is 15 residues long. Per germline, CDR1 SGHRS and CDR2 YFSETQ. The sequenced sample was memory CD4+ T cells sorted from blood. Subset specified: CD45RA-negative fraction. The sequence was collected from a young man in good health. The chain is built from TRBV5-1 and TRBJ2-7; 11 bases are shared with TRBD1. The DNA of the CDR3 is TGCGCCAGCAGCCCCGGGACAGGGGGAACCTACGAGCAGTACTTC. Encoded protein: CASSPGTGGTYEQYF.